The 11 T cell receptor beta chains below all came from one sample that was sequenced in a study of identifying expanded T cells in peripheral blood. Only in-frame clones appear in the TCRdb table, and some are missing; sequencing was by immunoSEQ multiplex PCR. The sample holds fewer than 130,000 clones, around 88% seen once. Input material: blood. These receptors originate from a person aged 18 to 75 in good health.

The chain is built from TRBV4-1 and TRBJ2-2; 7 bases are a match to TRBD1. The CDR3 covers 15 residues. Losses at the gene ends were 7 bases for V and 5 bases for J; bases not matched to a gene: 10. CDR1 is MGHRA, CDR2 YSYEKL, per germline. The CDR3 nucleotides are TGCGCCAGCACCCTACAGGGGAAGAGGACCGGGGAGCTGTTTTTT. Amino acids: CASTLQGKRTGELFF.

V gene TRBV4-3 combines with J gene TRBJ1-4, with D possibly matching TRBD1 (5 bases). Trimming removed 1 base at V and 3 bases at J, with 12 bases between. The CDR3 spans 16 residues. CDR1 is LGHNA, CDR2 YSLEER, per germline. The CDR3 loop reads CASSQGLPGSNEKLFF. The DNA of the CDR3 is TGCGCCAGCAGCCAAGGTCTCCCAGGGTCTAATGAAAAACTGTTTTTT.

The chain carries TRBV7-2 and TRBJ1-4; D not certain. V was clipped by 4 bases and J by 1 base, with 10 bases between them. There are 15 residues in the CDR3. Germline V gene lookup returns CDR1 SGHTA and CDR2 FQGNSA. The CDR3 DNA is TGTGCCAGCAGCTCCGCGGTGGGAACTAATGAAAAACTGTTTTTT. Translating it yields CASSSAVGTNEKLFF. The whole variable domain, filled in from reference TRBV7-2 and TRBJ1-4, reads GAGVSQSPSNKVTEKGKDVELRCDPISGHTALYWYRQSLGQGLEFLIYFQGNSAPDKSGLPSDRFSAERTGGSVSTLTIQRTQQEDSAVYLCASSSAVGTNEKLFFGSGTQLSVL.

V is TRBV2 and J is TRBJ2-5; TRBD1 might be the D (6 bases). The V and J ends lost 6 bases and 2 bases respectively, with 13 bases between them. CDR1 and CDR2 (germline): SNHLY, FYNNEI. The CDR3 covers 14 residues. The CDR3: CASSAMTGQETQYF. The CDR3 DNA sequence: TGTGCCAGCAGCGCGATGACAGGTCAAGAGACCCAGTACTTC. The full variable domain, with the rest looked up from reference TRBV2 and TRBJ2-5, is EPEVTQTPSHQVTQMGQEVILRCVPISNHLYFYWYRQILGQKVEFLVSFYNNEISEKSEIFDDQFSVERPDGSNFTLKIRSTKLEDSAMYFCASSAMTGQETQYFGPGTRLLVL.

Only one count was recorded for this clone. The chain is built from TRBV7-9 and TRBJ2-3, with D tentatively TRBD2 (7 bases). The CDR3 covers 16 residues. CDR1 is SEHNR and CDR2 is FQNEAQ in the germline V gene (reference sequence). The germline V and J ends were trimmed by 1 base and 2 bases, with 13 bases remaining between them. The DNA of the CDR3 is TGTGCCAGCAGCTTAGTCGGGGGGACATTCACAGATACGCAGTATTTT. Translating it yields CASSLVGGTFTDTQYF.

The chain carries TRBV19 and TRBJ2-5; 8 bases are a match to TRBD2. From germline, CDR1 is LNHDA and CDR2 SQIVND (reference sequence). The trim removed 3 bases at V and 5 bases at J, leaving 11 bases unmatched. This CDR3 comprises 16 residues. The CDR3 nucleotides are TGTGCCAGTAGTATCGGGACTAGTTGGGTTGAGGAGACCCAGTACTTC. Protein sequence: CASSIGTSWVEETQYF.

This clone was detected only once. This sequence may be a read error, since a much larger clone differs from it by one base. The rearrangement joins TRBV7-9 to TRBJ1-1; 7 nucleotides align to TRBD1. The CDR3 contains 15 residues. Germline V gene data show CDR1 as SEHNR and CDR2 as FQNEAQ (reference sequence). The CDR3 reads CASSERDRLNTEASF. The DNA for the CDR3 is TGTGCCAGCAGTGAGAGGGACAGACTGAACACTGAAGCTTCCTTT.

This clone was seen a few times. The V call is TRBV19, the J call TRBJ2-7; unclear D gene. From germline, CDR1 is LNHDA and CDR2 SQIVND (reference sequence). V dropped 2 bases and J dropped 4 bases, with 9 bases sitting between them. This CDR3 region has 13 residues. The CDR3 DNA reads as TGTGCCAGTAGTATATCCCTCACGTACGAGCAGTACTTC. The encoded protein is CASSISLTYEQYF.

This chain connects TRBV6-1 to TRBJ1-3, with D uncertain. Deletions cut 6 bases from V and 0 bases from J, with 9 bases between. CDR1 is MNHNS and CDR2 is SASEGT in the germline V gene. The CDR3 length is 14 residues. The CDR3, as DNA: TGTGCCAGCAGCCCCACTTACTCTGGAAACACCATATATTTT. Protein product: CASSPTYSGNTIYF.

The CDR3, as DNA: TGTGCCAGCAGTTTACAACTAGCAATAGCCAAAAACATTCAGTACTTC. This gives the protein CASSLQLAIAKNIQYF. The chain links TRBV28 to TRBJ2-4; D is perhaps TRBD2 (6 bases). The CDR3 spans 16 residues. Trimming shortened V by 2 bases and J by 0 bases, and 11 bases separated the two germline ends. CDR1 MDHEN and CDR2 SYDVKM come from the germline V gene.

The chain recombines TRBV30 with TRBJ1-1; 7 nucleotides align to TRBD1. Germline V gene sequence: CDR1 GTSNPN, CDR2 SVGIG (reference sequence). V gave up 3 bases and J gave up 1 base; unmatched junction bases: 11. The CDR3 length is 16 residues. CDR3: CAWRPPSAGGNTEAFF. In nucleotides, the CDR3 is TGTGCCTGGAGACCTCCCAGCGCAGGGGGGAACACTGAAGCTTTCTTT.